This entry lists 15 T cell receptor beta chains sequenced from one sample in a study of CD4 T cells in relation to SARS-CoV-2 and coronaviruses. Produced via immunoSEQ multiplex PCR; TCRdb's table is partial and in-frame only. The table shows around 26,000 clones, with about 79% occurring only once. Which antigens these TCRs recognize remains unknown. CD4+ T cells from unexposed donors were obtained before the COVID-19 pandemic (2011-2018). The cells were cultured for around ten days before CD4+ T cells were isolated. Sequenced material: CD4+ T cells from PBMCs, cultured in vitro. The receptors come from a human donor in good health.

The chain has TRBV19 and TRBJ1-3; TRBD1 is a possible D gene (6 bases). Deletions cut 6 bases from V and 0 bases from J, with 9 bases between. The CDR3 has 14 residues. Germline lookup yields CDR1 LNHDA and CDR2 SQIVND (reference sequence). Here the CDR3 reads CASRGAISGNTIYF. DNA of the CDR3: TGTGCCAGTAGGGGGGCCATCTCTGGAAACACCATATATTTT.

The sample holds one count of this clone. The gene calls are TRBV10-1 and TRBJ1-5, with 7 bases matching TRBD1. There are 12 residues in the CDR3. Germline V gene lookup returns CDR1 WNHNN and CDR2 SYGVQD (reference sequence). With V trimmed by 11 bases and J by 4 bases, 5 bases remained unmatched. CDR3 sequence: CAPYRGNQPQHF. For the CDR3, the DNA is TGCGCCCCCTACAGGGGAAATCAGCCCCAGCATTTT.

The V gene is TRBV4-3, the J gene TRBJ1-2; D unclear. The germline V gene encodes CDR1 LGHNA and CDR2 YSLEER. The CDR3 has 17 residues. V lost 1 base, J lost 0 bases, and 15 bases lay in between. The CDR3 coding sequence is TGCGCCAGCAGCCAAGTCCCCGGGAGGGAATCTAACTATGGCTACACCTTC. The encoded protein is CASSQVPGRESNYGYTF.

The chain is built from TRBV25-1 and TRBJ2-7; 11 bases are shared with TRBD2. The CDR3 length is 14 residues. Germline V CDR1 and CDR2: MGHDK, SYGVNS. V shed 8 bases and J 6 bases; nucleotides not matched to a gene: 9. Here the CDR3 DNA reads TGTGCCAGCCGCATGTCCGGGACTAGCGGCGAGCAGTACTTC. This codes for CASRMSGTSGEQYF.

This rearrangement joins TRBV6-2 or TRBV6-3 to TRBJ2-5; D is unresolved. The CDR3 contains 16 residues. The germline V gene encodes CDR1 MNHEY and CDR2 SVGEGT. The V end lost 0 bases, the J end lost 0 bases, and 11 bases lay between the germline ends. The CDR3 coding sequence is TGTGCCAGCAGTTACTCGTCAAAAGGGTACCAAGAGACCCAGTACTTC. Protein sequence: CASSYSSKGYQETQYF.

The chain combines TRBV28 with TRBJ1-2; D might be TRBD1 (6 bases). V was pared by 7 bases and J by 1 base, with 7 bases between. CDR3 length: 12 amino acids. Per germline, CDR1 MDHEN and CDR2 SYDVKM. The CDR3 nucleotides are TGTGCCAGCAAGGGGGTTAACTATGGCTACACCTTC. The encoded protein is CASKGVNYGYTF.

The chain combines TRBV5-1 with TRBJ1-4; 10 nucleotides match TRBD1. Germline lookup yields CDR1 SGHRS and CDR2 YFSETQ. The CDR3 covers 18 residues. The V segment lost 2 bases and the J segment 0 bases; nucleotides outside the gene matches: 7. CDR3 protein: CASSFRDRGQTTNEKLFF. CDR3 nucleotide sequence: TGCGCCAGCAGCTTCCGGGACAGGGGACAAACAACTAATGAAAAACTGTTTTTT. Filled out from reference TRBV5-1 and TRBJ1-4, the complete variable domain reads KAGVTQTPRYLIKTRGQQVTLSCSPISGHRSVSWYQQTPGQGLQFLFEYFSETQRNKGNFPGRFSGRQFSNSRSEMNVSTLELGDSALYLCASSFRDRGQTTNEKLFFGSGTQLSVL.

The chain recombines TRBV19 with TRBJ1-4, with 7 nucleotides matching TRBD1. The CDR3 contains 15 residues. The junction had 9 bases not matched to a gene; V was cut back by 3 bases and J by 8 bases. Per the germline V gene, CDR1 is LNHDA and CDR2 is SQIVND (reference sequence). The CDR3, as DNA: TGTGCCAGTAGTATGGTGGGCAGGGGGGACGAAAAACTGTTTTTT. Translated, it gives CASSMVGRGDEKLFF.

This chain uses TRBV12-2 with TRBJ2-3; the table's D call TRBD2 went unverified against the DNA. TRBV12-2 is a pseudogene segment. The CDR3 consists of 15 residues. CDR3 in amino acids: CASRPRVVGTDTQYF. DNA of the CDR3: TGTGCAAGTCGCCCCCGGGTGGTAGGCACAGATACGCAGTATTTT.

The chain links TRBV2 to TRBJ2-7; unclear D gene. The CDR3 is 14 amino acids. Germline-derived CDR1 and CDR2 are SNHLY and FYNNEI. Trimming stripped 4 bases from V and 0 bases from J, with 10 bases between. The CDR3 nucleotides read TGTGCCAGCAGTGCAGACTTCTCCTCCTACGAGCAGTACTTC. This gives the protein CASSADFSSYEQYF.

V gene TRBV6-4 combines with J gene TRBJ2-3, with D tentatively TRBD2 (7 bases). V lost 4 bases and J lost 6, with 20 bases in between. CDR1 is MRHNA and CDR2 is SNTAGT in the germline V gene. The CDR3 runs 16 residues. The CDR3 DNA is TGTGCCAGCAGTGCCCTTGCGGGGGCCCCTTCTGATACGCAGTATTTT. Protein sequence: CASSALAGAPSDTQYF.

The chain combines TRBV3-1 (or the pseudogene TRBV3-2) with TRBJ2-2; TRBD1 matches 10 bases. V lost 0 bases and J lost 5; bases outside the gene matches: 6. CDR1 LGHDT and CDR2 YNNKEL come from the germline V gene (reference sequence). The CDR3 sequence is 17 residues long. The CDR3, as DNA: TGTGCCAGCAGCCAAGAGGGACAGGGGCTGTGGACCGGGGAGCTGTTTTTT. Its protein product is CASSQEGQGLWTGELFF.

The CDR3 spells CASSILRSALRTEAFF. The DNA for the CDR3 is TGTGCCAGTAGTATACTTAGGTCGGCCCTAAGGACTGAAGCTTTCTTT. The chain uses TRBV19 and TRBJ1-1; unclear D gene. CDR3 length: 16 amino acids. CDR1 and CDR2 (germline): LNHDA, SQIVND (reference sequence). The germline V and J ends were trimmed by 2 bases and 5 bases, with 18 bases remaining between them.

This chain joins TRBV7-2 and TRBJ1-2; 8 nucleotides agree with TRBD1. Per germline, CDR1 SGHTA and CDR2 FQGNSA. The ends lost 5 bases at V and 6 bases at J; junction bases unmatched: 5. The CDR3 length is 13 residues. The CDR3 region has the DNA TGTGCCAGCAGCCTAAGACAGGGGAATGGCTACACCTTC. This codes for CASSLRQGNGYTF.

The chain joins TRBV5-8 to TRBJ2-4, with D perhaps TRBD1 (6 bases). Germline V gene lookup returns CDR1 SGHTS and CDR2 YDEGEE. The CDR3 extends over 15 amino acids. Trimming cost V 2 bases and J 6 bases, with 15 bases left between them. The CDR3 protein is CASSFHRVPGNIQYF. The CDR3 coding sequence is TGTGCCAGCAGCTTCCACAGGGTTCCCGGAAACATTCAGTACTTC.